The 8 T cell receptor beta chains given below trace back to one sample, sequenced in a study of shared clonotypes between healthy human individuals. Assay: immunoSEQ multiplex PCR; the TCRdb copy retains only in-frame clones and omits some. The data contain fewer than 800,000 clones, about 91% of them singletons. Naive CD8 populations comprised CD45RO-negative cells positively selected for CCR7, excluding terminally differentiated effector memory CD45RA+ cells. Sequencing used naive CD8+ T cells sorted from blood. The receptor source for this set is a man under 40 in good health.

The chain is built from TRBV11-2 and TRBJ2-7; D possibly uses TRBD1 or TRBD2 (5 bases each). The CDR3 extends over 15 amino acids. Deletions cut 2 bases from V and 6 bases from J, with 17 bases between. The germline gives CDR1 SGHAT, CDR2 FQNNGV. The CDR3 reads CASSLYRPAGSEQYF. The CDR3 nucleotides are TGTGCCAGCAGCTTATATAGACCCGCAGGGAGCGAGCAGTACTTC.

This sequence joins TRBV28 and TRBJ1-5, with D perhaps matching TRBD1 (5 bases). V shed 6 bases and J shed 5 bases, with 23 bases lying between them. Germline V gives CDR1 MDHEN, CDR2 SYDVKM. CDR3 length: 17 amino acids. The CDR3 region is CASSLPDSDSHDQPQHF. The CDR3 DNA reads TGTGCCAGCAGCCTACCTGACAGCGATTCTCACGATCAGCCCCAGCATTTT.

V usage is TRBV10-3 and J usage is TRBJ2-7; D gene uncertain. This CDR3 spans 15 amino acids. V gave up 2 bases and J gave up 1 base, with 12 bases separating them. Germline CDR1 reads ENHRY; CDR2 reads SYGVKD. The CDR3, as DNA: TGTGCCATCAGTGAGCAATCTGGTTCGTCCTACGAGCAGTACTTC. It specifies CAISEQSGSSYEQYF.

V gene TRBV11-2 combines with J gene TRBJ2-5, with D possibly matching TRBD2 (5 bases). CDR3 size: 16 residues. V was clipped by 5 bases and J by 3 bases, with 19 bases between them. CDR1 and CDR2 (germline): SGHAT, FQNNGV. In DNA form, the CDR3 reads TGTGCCAGCAGCGACCACCCGGCTAGCAGCAAAGAGACCCAGTACTTC. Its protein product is CASSDHPASSKETQYF.

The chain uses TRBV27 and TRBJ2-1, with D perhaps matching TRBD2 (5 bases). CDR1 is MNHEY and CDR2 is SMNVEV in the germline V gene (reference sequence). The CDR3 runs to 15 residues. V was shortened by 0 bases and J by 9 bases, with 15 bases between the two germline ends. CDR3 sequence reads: CASSLSGPNRGEQFF. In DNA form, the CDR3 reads TGTGCCAGCAGTTTATCGGGCCCGAATCGGGGTGAGCAGTTCTTC.

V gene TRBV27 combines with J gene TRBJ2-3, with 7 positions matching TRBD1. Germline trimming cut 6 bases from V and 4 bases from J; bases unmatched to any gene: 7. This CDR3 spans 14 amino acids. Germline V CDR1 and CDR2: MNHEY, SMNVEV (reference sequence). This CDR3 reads CASSPQGIPDTQYF. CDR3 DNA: TGTGCCAGCAGCCCACAGGGGATCCCAGATACGCAGTATTTT.

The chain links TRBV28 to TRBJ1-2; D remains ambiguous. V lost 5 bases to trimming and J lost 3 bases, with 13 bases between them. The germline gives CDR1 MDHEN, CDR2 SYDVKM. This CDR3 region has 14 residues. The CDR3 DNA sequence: TGTGCCAGCAGTCCTCTGTATGGCGACTATGGCTACACCTTC. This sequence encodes CASSPLYGDYGYTF.

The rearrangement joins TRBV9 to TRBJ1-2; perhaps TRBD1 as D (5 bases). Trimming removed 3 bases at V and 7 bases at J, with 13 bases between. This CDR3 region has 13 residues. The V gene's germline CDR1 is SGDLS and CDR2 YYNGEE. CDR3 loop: CASSAREKGGYTF. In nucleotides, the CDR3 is TGTGCCAGCAGCGCCAGGGAAAAAGGTGGCTACACCTTC.